The source of this TCR beta chain is a study of radiation and T cells in renal cell carcinoma. The time point denotes: blood 4 weeks post-SBRT, at nephrectomy. Specified treatment: 15 Gy SBRT to primary tumor, nephrectomy 4 weeks later. Nephrectomy followed 15 Gy stereotactic body radiation by 4 weeks. With 0 bases removed from V and 3 bases from J, the gap between germline ends came to 12 bases. The germline V gene encodes CDR1 MGHRA and CDR2 YSYEKL. This CDR3 comprises 16 residues. This table comes from immunoSEQ multiplex PCR, and its TCRdb copy is limited to in-frame clones, with some not included. This sample has over 60,000 clones, with approximately 87% found just once.

The TCR comes from a woman between 55 and 75 years old with renal cell carcinoma. The sequences come from blood, collected from a patient whose treatment included radiotherapy and nephrectomy. The rearrangement links TRBV4-1 to TRBJ2-1; D not resolved. The CDR3 loop is CASSQDLRDNYNEQFF. CDR3 bases: TGCGCCAGCAGCCAAGATCTCAGAGACAACTACAATGAGCAGTTCTTC.